Below are 27 T cell receptor beta chains sequenced from a single sample in a study of T-cell reconstitution after alpha-beta-depleted transplantation in children. Unique molecular identifiers were incorporated during preparation of the TCRbeta library. TCRdb reprocessed the PCR reads with MiXCR, giving one entry per CDR3 protein. The sample has 750,000 to 950,000 distinct CDR3 sequences, 16% seen once. This sample comprised PBMCs, mostly from graft donor cells, obtained 360 days after TCRalphabeta/CD19-depleted stem cell transplant. All receptors derive from a male patient between 5 and 17 years old who had a stem cell transplant for acute lymphoblastic leukemia, so the T cells may come from the graft donor.

This clonotype has more than one count but fewer than ten. V usage is TRBV24-1 and J usage is TRBJ2-1, with 9 bases lining up with TRBD2. The CDR3 consists of 16 residues. J gave up 7 bases and V 3 bases, and 9 bases lay outside the gene matches. CDR1 is KGHDR, CDR2 SFDVKD, per germline. The DNA of the CDR3 is TGTGCCACCAGTGATCGTAGCGGGAGATACGGGAATGAGCAGTTCTTC. Translating gives CATSDRSGRYGNEQFF.

The table lists this clonotype with a few counts. The chain is built from TRBV7-8 and TRBJ2-3; 7 positions agree with TRBD2. Trimming at V came to 4 bases and at J to 1 base, leaving 8 bases not matched to a gene. Germline V gene sequence: CDR1 SGHVS, CDR2 FQNEAQ. CDR3 length: 16 residues. The CDR3 loop reads CASSSTGTIGTDTQYF. Here the CDR3 DNA reads TGTGCCAGCAGCTCAACTGGGACTATCGGCACAGATACGCAGTATTTT.

This clonotype has ten or more counts. The V gene is TRBV20-1, the J gene TRBJ2-1, with 10 bases that match TRBD2. Looked up from germline, CDR1 is DFQATT and CDR2 is SNEGSKA (reference sequence). V was clipped by 3 bases and J by 7 bases; unmatched bases: 6. This CDR3 has 14 residues. The CDR3 region is CSASSASGSNEQFF. The DNA of the CDR3 is TGCAGTGCTAGTTCGGCTAGCGGGAGTAATGAGCAGTTCTTC.

This clonotype was counted a few times. V is TRBV29-1 and J is TRBJ2-3; 8 bases are shared with TRBD1. CDR1 is SQVTM and CDR2 is ANQGSEA in the germline V gene. V was pared by 7 bases and J by 4 bases, with 10 bases of the junction left unmatched. The CDR3 runs to 14 residues. CDR3 region: CSAAETGAPDTQYF. CDR3 in DNA: TGCAGCGCCGCCGAGACAGGGGCCCCAGATACGCAGTATTTT.

This clonotype was counted between two and nine times. The rearrangement links TRBV12-3 or TRBV12-4 to TRBJ1-5, with D perhaps matching TRBD1 (6 bases). Trimming shortened V by 6 bases and J by 1 base, and 10 bases separated the two germline ends. The length of the CDR3 is 14 residues. The chain's CDR3 is CASSFGTSNQPQHF. CDR3 bases: TGTGCCAGCAGCTTCGGGACAAGCAATCAGCCCCAGCATTTT.

This clonotype appeared a few times. The rearrangement joins TRBV12-3 or TRBV12-4 to TRBJ2-1; D unclear. V dropped 4 bases and J dropped 8 bases, with 3 bases sitting between them. This CDR3 is built from 10 residues. CDR3 loop: CASSSYEQFF. DNA of the CDR3: TGTGCCAGCAGTTCTTATGAGCAGTTCTTC.

This clonotype has only a few counts. The chain carries TRBV4-1 and TRBJ2-1; 7 nucleotides align to TRBD2. CDR3 length: 16 residues. J was trimmed by 8 bases and V by 0 bases; bases with no gene match: 10. In germline, CDR1 is MGHRA, CDR2 YSYEKL. This CDR3 is CASSQDRREGPYEQFF. The CDR3 coding sequence is TGCGCCAGCAGCCAAGATCGGAGGGAGGGCCCCTATGAGCAGTTCTTC.

There are a few counts of this clonotype. V usage is TRBV4-1 and J usage is TRBJ2-3, with 9 bases matching TRBD2. Germline CDR1 reads MGHRA; CDR2 reads YSYEKL. The CDR3 extends over 18 amino acids. The V and J ends lost 4 bases and 4 bases, in that order; junction bases with no gene match: 15. The CDR3 region is CASSRHPFRAGGSDTQYF. CDR3 DNA: TGCGCCAGCAGCCGCCACCCCTTCCGAGCGGGAGGTTCAGATACGCAGTATTTT.

This clonotype was observed a handful of times. This rearrangement joins TRBV12-3 or TRBV12-4 to TRBJ2-1, with 7 positions matching TRBD1. V lost 2 bases, J lost 4 bases, and 8 bases stayed unmatched. This CDR3 is built from 16 residues. The CDR3 sequence is CASSLSKGARYNEQFF. As DNA, the CDR3 is TGTGCCAGCAGTTTAAGTAAGGGGGCGAGGTACAATGAGCAGTTCTTC.

V gene TRBV7-9 combines with J gene TRBJ1-4; tentative D call: TRBD1 (5 bases). V was clipped by 1 base and J by 8 bases, with 20 bases between them. The CDR3 length is 17 residues. Germline CDR1 is SEHNR and CDR2 is FQNEAQ (reference sequence). The CDR3, as DNA: TGTGCCAGCAGCTTAGAGGTACGGACAACTCTGAGGGAAAAACTGTTTTTT. This translates into CASSLEVRTTLREKLFF.

The CDR3 loop is CASSYPDRVGYGYTF. The CDR3 DNA sequence: TGTGCCAGCAGTTACCCGGACAGGGTAGGGTATGGCTACACCTTC. The V call is TRBV6-5, the J call TRBJ1-2; 8 bases match TRBD1. The CDR3 spans 15 residues. J lost 5 bases, V lost 2 bases, and 7 bases had no gene match. Germline V gives CDR1 MNHEY, CDR2 SVGAGI.

The table lists this clonotype with a few counts. V and J are TRBV5-1 and TRBJ1-1; unclear D gene. The germline V gene encodes CDR1 SGHRS and CDR2 YFSETQ. The CDR3 is made up of 13 amino acids. Trimming stripped 0 bases from V and 6 bases from J, with 9 bases between. CDR3 bases: TGCGCCAGCAGCTTGGCCGGGGTATCTGAAGCTTTCTTT. Translating gives CASSLAGVSEAFF.

This clonotype was recorded a few times. The chain recombines TRBV29-1 with TRBJ1-1, with 10 bases lining up with TRBD1. This CDR3 contains 12 residues. Germline CDR1 and CDR2: SQVTM and ANQGSEA. V was clipped by 7 bases and J by 4 bases; unmatched bases: 3. CDR3: CSAGTGVTEAFF. The CDR3 bases are TGCAGCGCCGGGACAGGGGTCACTGAAGCTTTCTTT.

The DNA of the CDR3 is TGTGCCAGCAGTTTTACCCTAAGACAGGGCGGCTACGAGCAGTACTTC. Its protein product is CASSFTLRQGGYEQYF. V and J are TRBV28 and TRBJ2-7, with 7 bases lining up with TRBD1. With 3 bases clipped from V and 3 bases from J, the junction kept 11 bases outside the gene matches. Germline assignment: CDR1 MDHEN and CDR2 SYDVKM. This CDR3 is built from 16 residues.

A few counts support this clonotype. The chain carries TRBV7-3 and TRBJ2-1; 7 bases map to TRBD1. This CDR3 spans 14 amino acids. The V segment lost 0 bases and the J segment 9 bases; nucleotides outside the gene matches: 5. The V gene's germline CDR1 is SGHTA and CDR2 FQGTGA. Here the CDR3 reads CASSLTGTAIEQFF. The DNA of the CDR3 is TGTGCCAGCAGCTTAACAGGGACAGCGATTGAGCAGTTCTTC.

This clonotype was observed many times. The J gene is TRBJ2-3, the V gene TRBV29-1; TRBD2 matches 9 bases. V lost 3 bases to trimming and J lost 2 bases; unmatched junction nucleotides: 3. Germline CDR1 reads SQVTM; CDR2 reads ANQGSEA. The CDR3 is made up of 14 amino acids. The DNA for the CDR3 is TGCAGCGTTGAGCTAGCGGGGTTCACAGATACGCAGTATTTT. Translation gives CSVELAGFTDTQYF.

The chain joins TRBV29-1 to TRBJ2-1, with 9 nucleotides matching TRBD1. The V segment lost 6 bases and the J segment 5 bases; nucleotides outside the gene matches: 14. The CDR3 length is 16 residues. Germline values: CDR1 SQVTM, CDR2 ANQGSEA. CDR3 loop: CSVTIPRTGENNEQFF. CDR3 nucleotide sequence: TGCAGCGTCACAATCCCCCGGACAGGGGAAAACAATGAGCAGTTCTTC.

This clonotype was counted between two and nine times. J is TRBJ2-1 and V is TRBV10-3; TRBD2 matches 7 bases. The CDR3 is made up of 14 amino acids. V lost 7 bases and J lost 2; bases outside the gene matches: 5. Per germline, CDR1 ENHRY and CDR2 SYGVKD. The CDR3 spells CAIKPAGTYNEQFF. DNA of the CDR3: TGTGCCATCAAGCCAGCGGGAACCTACAATGAGCAGTTCTTC.

The chain carries TRBV6-2 or TRBV6-3 and TRBJ1-1; D possibly corresponds to TRBD1 (6 bases). CDR1 and CDR2 (germline): MNHEY, SVGEGT. Deletions cut 8 bases from V and 8 bases from J, with 18 bases between. The CDR3 length is 13 residues. The CDR3 DNA is TGTGCCAGCTGGGGAAGATCCGGGACAGAAGCTTTCTTT. Encoded protein: CASWGRSGTEAFF.

This clonotype was seen many times. The CDR3 loop reads CASSFRGPYGYTF. Written as DNA, the CDR3 is TGTGCCAGCAGTTTCCGGGGCCCGTATGGCTACACCTTC. The chain uses TRBV12-3 or TRBV12-4 and TRBJ1-2, with a weak D call TRBD1 (5 bases). Trimming took off 3 bases at V and 5 bases at J, with 10 bases between the two ends. This CDR3 contains 13 residues.

Only a few counts were recorded for this clonotype. V is TRBV10-3 and J is TRBJ2-7; 8 bases map to TRBD1. V gave up 9 bases and J gave up 3 bases; unmatched junction bases: 4. This CDR3 is built from 12 residues. Germline CDR1 is ENHRY and CDR2 is SYGVKD. The CDR3 sequence: CAMDRAYYEQYF. CDR3 coding DNA: TGTGCCATGGACAGGGCGTACTACGAGCAGTACTTC.

In this sample, this clonotype turned up a few times. The rearrangement uses TRBV25-1 and TRBJ2-3, with D hard to call. The ends were cut back, 1 base at V and 6 bases at J, with 14 bases in the middle. Per the germline V gene, CDR1 is MGHDK and CDR2 is SYGVNS. CDR3 length: 15 residues. CDR3: CASSEWRGSIDTQYF. The CDR3 DNA reads TGTGCCAGCAGTGAATGGCGCGGTTCGATCGATACGCAGTATTTT.

This clonotype was seen a handful of times. The J gene is TRBJ1-4, the V gene TRBV12-3 or TRBV12-4; D might be TRBD1 (6 bases). The CDR3 consists of 11 residues. V lost 4 bases and J lost 12, with 9 bases in between. As DNA, the CDR3 is TGTGCCAGCAGTTGGGACAAAGAACTGTTTTTT. Its protein is CASSWDKELFF.

V gene TRBV29-1 combines with J gene TRBJ2-2, with TRBD1 matching 8 bases. The CDR3 covers 13 residues. Germline-derived CDR1 and CDR2 are SQVTM and ANQGSEA. The V segment lost 5 bases and the J segment 7 bases; nucleotides outside the gene matches: 6. Here the CDR3 reads CSVQGALYGELFF. In DNA form, the CDR3 reads TGCAGCGTTCAGGGGGCCTTATACGGGGAGCTGTTTTTT.

This clonotype was seen many times. The V call is TRBV29-1, the J call TRBJ1-5; possible D gene TRBD1, 6 bases. The CDR3 spans 13 residues. Germline CDR1 SQVTM, CDR2 ANQGSEA. Between the trimmed V and J ends, which lost 5 bases and 4 bases, there was a span of 12 bases. CDR3 coding DNA: TGCAGCGTTCCCAGGGGCGGGAATCAGCCCCAGCATTTT. Amino acid sequence: CSVPRGGNQPQHF.

This clonotype was seen a handful of times. The chain couples TRBV4-2 to TRBJ2-5; 9 positions agree with TRBD2. With 3 bases clipped from V and 1 base from J, the junction kept 12 bases outside the gene matches. The CDR3 runs 18 residues. Per germline, CDR1 LGHNA and CDR2 YNFKEQ. CDR3 sequence (DNA): TGTGCCAGCAGCCAGGCTTCGGCGGGAGGGCCGGGCCAAGAGACCCAGTACTTC. Its protein is CASSQASAGGPGQETQYF.

The genes are TRBV25-1 and TRBJ2-7; 7 nucleotides line up with TRBD1. J was trimmed by 5 bases and V by 3 bases; bases with no gene match: 7. This CDR3 has 14 amino acids. Looked up from germline, CDR1 is MGHDK and CDR2 is SYGVNS. CDR3 in amino acids: CASSETGIEDEQYF. The CDR3 region has the DNA TGTGCCAGCAGTGAGACAGGGATTGAGGACGAGCAGTACTTC.